The 5 T cell receptor beta chains presented below share a single source sample, sequenced in a study of T cell responses to AZD1222 COVID-19 vaccine. This table comes from immunoSEQ multiplex PCR, and its TCRdb copy is limited to in-frame clones, with some not included. The sample yields over 150,000 clones, about 90% seen once. The material sequenced was peripheral blood, taken on day 0 of MenACWY control vaccination. The receptors were sampled from an adult in good health.

The J gene is TRBJ2-7, the V gene TRBV5-4; TRBD2 aligns across 13 bases. The CDR3 is 15 amino acids. Germline-derived CDR1 and CDR2 are SGHNT and YYREEE (reference sequence). V gave up 5 bases and J gave up 6 bases; unmatched junction bases: 8. CDR3 loop: CASRMRTSGSSEQYF. DNA of the CDR3: TGTGCCAGCAGAATGAGGACTAGCGGGAGCAGCGAGCAGTACTTC.

The chain employs TRBV5-1 and TRBJ2-1, with a weak D call TRBD1 (6 bases). V was pared by 4 bases and J by 6 bases, with 14 bases between. The CDR3 sequence is 14 residues long. Per the germline V gene, CDR1 is SGHRS and CDR2 is YFSETQ. Written as DNA, the CDR3 is TGCGCCAGCAGCCCGTTGACAGGTTCCAATGAGCAGTTCTTC. Translating gives CASSPLTGSNEQFF. The whole variable domain, remainder taken from reference TRBV5-1 and TRBJ2-1, is KAGVTQTPRYLIKTRGQQVTLSCSPISGHRSVSWYQQTPGQGLQFLFEYFSETQRNKGNFPGRFSGRQFSNSRSEMNVSTLELGDSALYLCASSPLTGSNEQFFGPGTRLTVL.

This clone occurred once. The chain employs TRBV3-1 (or the pseudogene TRBV3-2) and TRBJ1-1; TRBD1 is a possible D gene (6 bases). Trimming cost V 2 bases and J 3 bases, with 10 bases left between them. Germline V gene sequence: CDR1 LGHDT, CDR2 YNNKEL (reference sequence). The CDR3 is made up of 14 amino acids. The CDR3, as DNA: TGTGCCAGCAGCCAATGGGGGGCGGACACTGAAGCTTTCTTT. Its translation: CASSQWGADTEAFF.

The chain combines TRBV4-1 with TRBJ1-1, with D possibly TRBD1 on 5 matching bases. The CDR3 is 14 residues long. Between the trimmed V and J ends, which lost 1 base and 5 bases, there was a span of 11 bases. Germline CDR1 is MGHRA and CDR2 is YSYEKL. This CDR3 is CASSQVSGTTEAFF. The DNA for the CDR3 is TGCGCCAGCAGCCAAGTTTCGGGGACGACTGAAGCTTTCTTT.

The J gene is TRBJ2-1, the V gene TRBV5-1, with 7 bases fitting TRBD1. CDR3 length: 16 residues. Germline loops: CDR1 SGHRS, CDR2 YFSETQ. With V trimmed by 7 bases and J by 4 bases, 14 bases remained unmatched. Here the CDR3 DNA reads TGCGCCAGCCGACAGGGATTTAAGGGAAAGTACAATGAGCAGTTCTTC. Its protein is CASRQGFKGKYNEQFF. The variable domain in full, with the rest retrieved from reference TRBV5-1 and TRBJ2-1, is KAGVTQTPRYLIKTRGQQVTLSCSPISGHRSVSWYQQTPGQGLQFLFEYFSETQRNKGNFPGRFSGRQFSNSRSEMNVSTLELGDSALYLCASRQGFKGKYNEQFFGPGTRLTVL.